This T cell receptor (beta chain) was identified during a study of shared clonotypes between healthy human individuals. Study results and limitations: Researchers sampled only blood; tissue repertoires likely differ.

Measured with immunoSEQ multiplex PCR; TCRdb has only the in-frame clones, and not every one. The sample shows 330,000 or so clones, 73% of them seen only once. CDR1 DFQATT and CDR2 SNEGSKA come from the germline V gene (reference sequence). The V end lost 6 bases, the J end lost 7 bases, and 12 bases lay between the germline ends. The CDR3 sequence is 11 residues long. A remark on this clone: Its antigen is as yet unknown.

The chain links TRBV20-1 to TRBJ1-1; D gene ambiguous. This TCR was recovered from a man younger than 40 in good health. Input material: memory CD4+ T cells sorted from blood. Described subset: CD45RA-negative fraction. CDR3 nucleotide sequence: TGCAGTGCCCCGTTCCGCCGTGAAGCTTTCTTT. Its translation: CSAPFRREAFF.